The 18 T cell receptor beta chains below all came from one sample that was sequenced in a study of blood T cells in healthy people across ages. Through a sample-barcoded 5' primer and a J-beta primer mix, a second PCR was run for roughly 6 to 12 cycles. TCRdb itself ran the 5' RACE reads through MiXCR, one entry per CDR3 protein. The sample contains roughly 1.4 million distinct CDR3 sequences, roughly 59% of which appear only once. The specimen was blood. The receptors derive from a man younger than 35 in good health.

This clonotype was seen a few times. The J gene is TRBJ2-2, the V gene TRBV5-4; 8 bases fit TRBD2. V shed 4 bases and J 0 bases; nucleotides not matched to a gene: 5. Germline V gene lookup returns CDR1 SGHNT and CDR2 YYREEE (reference sequence). The CDR3 extends over 16 amino acids. CDR3 DNA sequence: TGTGCCAGCAGCCCGGAACTAGCGGCGAACACCGGGGAGCTGTTTTTT. This translates into CASSPELAANTGELFF.

The gene calls are TRBV6-1 and TRBJ2-5; no clear D. Deletions cut 2 bases from V and 0 bases from J, with 10 bases between. Germline values: CDR1 MNHNS, CDR2 SASEGT. The CDR3 covers 15 residues. CDR3 sequence reads: CASSESDGYQETQYF. CDR3 sequence (DNA): TGTGCCAGCAGTGAATCAGACGGATACCAAGAGACCCAGTACTTC.

The V gene is TRBV5-1, the J gene TRBJ2-2; no firm D call. The V gene's germline CDR1 is SGHRS and CDR2 YFSETQ. Trimming shortened V by 0 bases and J by 5 bases, and 11 bases separated the two germline ends. CDR3 length: 15 amino acids. The CDR3 region has the DNA TGCGCCAGCAGCTTGGAACACCCACAAACCGGGGAGCTGTTTTTT. It yields the protein CASSLEHPQTGELFF.

The chain links TRBV3-1 to TRBJ2-1, with 10 bases fitting TRBD2. The J call may be in error: the DNA end matches TRBJ2-7 better. The V gene's germline CDR1 is LGHDT and CDR2 YNNKEL (reference sequence). The CDR3 has 15 residues. DNA for the CDR3: TGTGCCAGCAGCCGCAGCGGGGGGGCGAAAAATGAGCAGTACTTC. Its protein product is CASSRSGGAKNEQYF.

The J gene is TRBJ2-5, the V gene TRBV20-1; maybe TRBD2 (5 bases). The CDR3 is 13 amino acids. CDR1 and CDR2 (germline): DFQATT, SNEGSKA (reference sequence). V was shortened by 5 bases and J by 0 bases, with 10 bases between the two germline ends. The CDR3 loop reads CSAREDYQETQYF. The CDR3 region has the DNA TGCAGTGCTCGCGAGGACTACCAAGAGACCCAGTACTTC.

J is TRBJ2-3 and V is TRBV29-1, with a weak D call TRBD1 (5 bases). Between the trimmed V and J ends, which lost 8 bases and 5 bases, there was a span of 20 bases. The CDR3 contains 14 residues. Germline loops: CDR1 SQVTM, CDR2 ANQGSEA. The chain's CDR3 is CSIWTRRLGDTQYF. DNA of the CDR3: TGCAGCATCTGGACAAGACGTTTGGGAGATACGCAGTATTTT.

This clonotype was observed a handful of times. This chain joins TRBV7-2 and TRBJ2-1, with 9 bases aligning to TRBD1. The CDR3 sequence is 15 residues long. CDR1 is SGHTA and CDR2 is FQGNSA in the germline V gene. The V segment lost 5 bases and the J segment 3 bases; nucleotides outside the gene matches: 5. This CDR3 reads CASSHPGQGYNEQFF. The DNA of the CDR3 is TGTGCCAGCAGCCACCCGGGACAGGGCTACAATGAGCAGTTCTTC.

A few counts support this clonotype. The rearrangement joins TRBV20-1 to TRBJ2-4, with D hard to call. The last part of the DNA fits TRBJ2-7 better; the J call may be wrong. Germline V CDR1 and CDR2: DFQATT, SNEGSKA (reference sequence). CDR3 size: 14 residues. The CDR3: CSARDIRSVYEQYF. Written as DNA, the CDR3 is TGCAGTGCTAGAGACATTCGTTCCGTCTACGAGCAGTACTTC.

Comments on this clonotype: A junction boundary mismatches the germline segment, possibly from a read error. CDR3 in DNA: TGTGCCAGCCAAGATTCCAGCTACAATAAGCAGTTCTTC. Protein product: CASQDSSYNKQFF. This chain connects TRBV28 to TRBJ2-1; no clear D gene. Germline assignment: CDR1 MDHEN and CDR2 SYDVKM. CDR3 length: 13 amino acids.

This clonotype occurred a few times. The gene calls are TRBV2 and TRBJ2-7; D not resolved. V shed 6 bases and J shed 4 bases, with 13 bases lying between them. The CDR3 is made up of 13 amino acids. Germline CDR1 SNHLY, CDR2 FYNNEI. CDR3 DNA: TGTGCCAGCAGGGAATCTGTACTGTACGAGCAGTACTTC. Amino acid sequence: CASRESVLYEQYF. Drawing the rest from reference TRBV2 and TRBJ2-7, the complete variable domain is EPEVTQTPSHQVTQMGQEVILRCVPISNHLYFYWYRQILGQKVEFLVSFYNNEISEKSEIFDDQFSVERPDGSNFTLKIRSTKLEDSAMYFCASRESVLYEQYFGPGTRLTVT.

The V call is TRBV12-5, the J call TRBJ2-1; D may be TRBD2 (6 bases). Looked up from germline, CDR1 is LGHNT and CDR2 is FRNRAP. CDR3 size: 15 residues. Between the trimmed V and J ends, which lost 5 bases and 0 bases, there was a span of 11 bases. This CDR3 is CASGPRGSSYNEQFF. In DNA form, the CDR3 reads TGTGCTAGTGGTCCTCGGGGGAGCTCCTACAATGAGCAGTTCTTC.

This clonotype was observed a few times. The chain couples TRBV5-1 to TRBJ2-1; 12 bases are a match to TRBD2. V dropped 3 bases and J dropped 1; count of bases not matched to a gene: 8. The CDR3 extends over 18 amino acids. CDR1 is SGHRS, CDR2 YFSETQ, per germline. The CDR3 region is CASSSKTSGRGSYNEQFF. Written as DNA, the CDR3 is TGCGCCAGCAGCTCTAAGACTAGCGGGAGAGGGTCCTACAATGAGCAGTTCTTC.

This clonotype was recorded only once. The V call is TRBV3-1, the J call TRBJ2-5, with D possibly being TRBD2 (6 bases). V was shortened by 1 base and J by 4 bases, with 13 bases between the two germline ends. The V gene's germline CDR1 is LGHDT and CDR2 YNNKEL (reference sequence). The CDR3 length is 15 residues. The CDR3 nucleotides are TGTGCCAGCAGCCAAGTACGAATGGGAGGAGAGACCCAGTACTTC. This translates into CASSQVRMGGETQYF.

This clonotype was found once. For the CDR3, the DNA is TGTGCCAGCAGTTTACGGGACCATTACGAGCAGTACTTC. Translating it yields CASSLRDHYEQYF. The genes are TRBV27 and TRBJ2-7; tentatively, D is TRBD1 or TRBD2 (5 bases each). Per the germline V gene, CDR1 is MNHEY and CDR2 is SMNVEV (reference sequence). This CDR3 comprises 13 residues. Trimming pared 2 bases from V and 4 bases from J, leaving 9 bases between.

This clonotype was detected a few times. V gene TRBV20-1 combines with J gene TRBJ2-5; D is unresolved. The germline gives CDR1 DFQATT, CDR2 SNEGSKA (reference sequence). The CDR3 is 13 residues long. Trimming cost V 6 bases and J 2 bases, with 13 bases left between them. The CDR3 DNA reads as TGCAGTGCATACAACTCACCTCAAGAGACCCAGTACTTC. Its translation: CSAYNSPQETQYF.

Comments on this clonotype: A read error may be the cause here, since a much bigger clone is one base away. The chain recombines TRBV2 with TRBJ2-1, with D possibly being TRBD1 (5 bases). The germline V and J ends were trimmed by 3 bases and 9 bases, with 12 bases remaining between them. Germline V gene data show CDR1 as SNHLY and CDR2 as FYNNEI. The CDR3 is made up of 13 amino acids. The CDR3 region has the DNA TGTGCCAGCAGTGAGGGTCTAGACAGTGAGCAGTTCTTC. Its translation is CASSEGLDSEQFF.

The chain links TRBV7-2 to TRBJ2-4, with 15 bases aligning to TRBD2. The CDR3 consists of 18 residues. Per germline, CDR1 SGHTA and CDR2 FQGNSA. The V segment lost 5 bases and the J segment 3 bases; nucleotides outside the gene matches: 8. The chain's CDR3 is CASSPGTSGRRYKNIQYF. The CDR3 DNA follows: TGTGCCAGCAGCCCTGGGACTAGCGGGAGGAGGTACAAAAACATTCAGTACTTC.

As concerns this clonotype: The conserved phenylalanine or tryptophan normally closing the CDR3 is absent here, so this likely arose from a read error. The chain uses TRBV7-9 and TRBJ2-7; the D gene is possibly TRBD1 (5 bases). There are 14 residues in the CDR3. V was shortened by 4 bases and J by 0 bases, with 10 bases between the two germline ends. Germline V gene data show CDR1 as SEHNR and CDR2 as FQNEAQ (reference sequence). The CDR3 here is CASSSQESSYEQYY. The CDR3 coding sequence is TGTGCCAGCAGCTCACAGGAAAGCTCCTACGAGCAGTACTAC.